This TCR beta chain was found in a study of long-term antiretroviral therapy in people with HIV. Study-level background: There is a gap of about a decade between the earliest samples and the later 2015 immediate-ART recommendation.

Study results and limitations: Whichever time point was examined, clones expanded before ART dominated the repertoire. It was observed that HIV repertoires exhibited narrower CDR3 length ranges than controls.

The CDR3 covers 15 residues. Germline-derived CDR1 and CDR2 are MGHRA and YSYEKL. The V and J ends lost 5 bases and 3 bases respectively, with 17 bases between them. In regard to this clone: What it binds is unknown.

The authors ran the immunoSEQ assay, v3.0, at survey level. Data came from immunoSEQ multiplex PCR; TCRdb stores just in-frame clones and leaves some out. The sample has more than 35,000 clones; roughly 88% are singletons. J is TRBJ2-7 and V is TRBV4-1; D is tentatively TRBD1 or TRBD2 (5 bases each). The receptor comes from a man aged 18 to 29 with HIV. Specimen: unsorted PBMCs, collected 2.2 years after starting antiretroviral therapy. The CDR3 loop is CASSFTPGTHYEQYF. As DNA, the CDR3 is TGCGCCAGCAGCTTTACCCCCGGGACCCACTACGAGCAGTACTTC.